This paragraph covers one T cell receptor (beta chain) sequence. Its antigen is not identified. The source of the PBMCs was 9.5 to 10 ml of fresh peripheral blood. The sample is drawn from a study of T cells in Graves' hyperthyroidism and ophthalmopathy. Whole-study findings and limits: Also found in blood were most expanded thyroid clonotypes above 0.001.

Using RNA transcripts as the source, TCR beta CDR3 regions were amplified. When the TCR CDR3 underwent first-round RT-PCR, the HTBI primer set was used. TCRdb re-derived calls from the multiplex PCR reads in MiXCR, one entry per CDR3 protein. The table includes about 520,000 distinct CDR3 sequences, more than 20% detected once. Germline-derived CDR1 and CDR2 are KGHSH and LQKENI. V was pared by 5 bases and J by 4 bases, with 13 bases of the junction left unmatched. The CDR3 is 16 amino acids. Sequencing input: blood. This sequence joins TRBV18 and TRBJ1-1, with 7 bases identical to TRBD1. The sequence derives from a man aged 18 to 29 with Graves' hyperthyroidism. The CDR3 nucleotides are TGTGCCAGCTCAGTGGGACCTACAGGGGCGCTCACTGAAGCTTTCTTT. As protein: CASSVGPTGALTEAFF.